This paragraph covers one TCR beta chain sequence. Looked up from germline, CDR1 is SGDLS and CDR2 is YYNGEE. The CDR3 length is 16 residues. With 0 bases clipped from V and 5 bases from J, the junction kept 9 bases outside the gene matches. These data belong to a study of technical replicates of blood from a few donors. Clones were sequenced by immunoSEQ multiplex PCR, and TCRdb holds only the in-frame ones, with some missing. The sample yields about 81,000 clones, around 96% seen once. The receptor was derived from a human donor in good health. The chain uses TRBV9 and TRBJ1-2, with 8 bases fitting TRBD1. The sequencing sample was made of T cells isolated from PBMCs. The CDR3 here is CASSVETPRGQYGYTF. CDR3 nucleotide sequence: TGTGCCAGCAGCGTAGAGACCCCCAGGGGGCAATATGGCTACACCTTC.